One and the same sample provided the 18 T cell receptor beta chains below, sequenced in a study of T cell responses to AZD1222 COVID-19 vaccine. Repertoires were generated with immunoSEQ multiplex PCR, while TCRdb's copy carries only in-frame clones and drops some. This sample has about 140,000 clones, with around 87% found just once. The sample in question was peripheral blood, obtained on day 0 of AZD1222 vaccination. Receptor source: an adult in good health.

V gene TRBV3-1 (or the pseudogene TRBV3-2) combines with J gene TRBJ1-5; no clear D gene. The CDR3 runs to 14 residues. CDR1 and CDR2 from the germline V gene are LGHDT and YNNKEL (reference sequence). V lost 3 bases and J 2 bases, leaving 8 bases between the germline ends. Here the CDR3 DNA reads TGTGCCAGCAGCCAGGGTGTAGGCAATCAGCCCCAGCATTTT. It encodes CASSQGVGNQPQHF.

This chain joins TRBV28 and TRBJ1-2; D is ambiguous. The CDR3 loop spans 13 amino acids. Germline CDR1 and CDR2: MDHEN and SYDVKM. V dropped 2 bases and J dropped 6 bases, with 10 bases sitting between them. CDR3 nucleotide sequence: TGTGCCAGCAGTTTAACCGGGATACATGGCTACACCTTC. As protein: CASSLTGIHGYTF.

The chain carries TRBV12-3 or TRBV12-4 and TRBJ1-1, with D hard to call. This CDR3 region has 11 residues. V was clipped by 7 bases and J by 2 bases, with 5 bases between them. DNA of the CDR3: TGTGCCAGCAAACTAAACACTGAAGCTTTCTTT. Its translation is CASKLNTEAFF.

The rearrangement links TRBV3-1 (or the pseudogene TRBV3-2) to TRBJ1-2; 9 bases fit TRBD1. The CDR3 runs 16 residues. V lost 0 bases to trimming and J lost 6 bases; unmatched junction nucleotides: 8. The germline CDR1 and CDR2 sequences are LGHDT and YNNKEL (reference sequence). CDR3 nucleotides: TGTGCCAGCAGCCAAGAGTCGAAAGGGGACAGGGATGGCTACACCTTC. Translation: CASSQESKGDRDGYTF.

For the CDR3, the DNA is TGTGCCAGCAGCTTAGTCGGGGAGGGGAACACTGAAGCTTTCTTT. Translating it yields CASSLVGEGNTEAFF. The rearrangement uses TRBV11-2 and TRBJ1-1; no clear D gene. This CDR3 has 15 amino acids. The V end was cut by 1 base, the J end by 1 base, with 10 bases between. Per the germline V gene, CDR1 is SGHAT and CDR2 is FQNNGV.

The chain is built from TRBV14 and TRBJ1-3; D is possibly TRBD1 (6 bases). Trimming shortened V by 0 bases and J by 4 bases, and 13 bases separated the two germline ends. Germline CDR1 is SGHDN and CDR2 is FVKESK. The CDR3 spans 16 residues. This CDR3 is CASSQDWGDIGNTIYF. CDR3 nucleotide sequence: TGTGCCAGCAGCCAAGACTGGGGGGACATCGGAAACACCATATATTTT.

The CDR3 reads CASFRINTEAFF. In DNA, the CDR3 is TGTGCCAGCTTCAGGATAAACACTGAAGCTTTCTTT. The rearrangement joins TRBV2 to TRBJ1-1; D is ambiguous. Trimming pared 8 bases from V and 2 bases from J, leaving 9 bases between. CDR1 is SNHLY, CDR2 FYNNEI, per germline. The CDR3 length is 12 residues.

The chain couples TRBV28 to TRBJ1-2; 8 nucleotides agree with TRBD1. This CDR3 contains 17 residues. The V gene's germline CDR1 is MDHEN and CDR2 SYDVKM. Unmatched junction bases numbered 16, after V lost 6 bases and J lost 4 bases. The CDR3 spells CASSSTPGGGPIYGYTF. Here the CDR3 DNA reads TGTGCCAGCAGCTCAACCCCAGGGGGCGGGCCCATCTATGGCTACACCTTC.

V is TRBV10-2 and J is TRBJ1-2; D is uncertain. The CDR3 consists of 13 residues. The germline V gene encodes CDR1 WSHSY and CDR2 SAAADI. V was cut by 3 bases and J by 0 bases, with 5 bases left in between. The DNA for the CDR3 is TGCGCCAGCAGTGACGGCCCTAACTATGGCTACACCTTC. The encoded protein is CASSDGPNYGYTF.

The V call is TRBV7-8, the J call TRBJ1-6; D is possibly TRBD1 (5 bases). CDR1 is SGHVS, CDR2 FQNEAQ, per germline. This CDR3 is built from 14 residues. V was pared by 3 bases and J by 12 bases, with 15 bases between. The CDR3 coding sequence is TGTGCCAGCAGCTTCGGGCCTCGGGGGGAACCCCTCCACTTT. This gives the protein CASSFGPRGEPLHF. The full variable domain, its missing parts supplied by reference TRBV7-8 and TRBJ1-6, is GAGVSQSPRYKVAKRGQDVALRCDPISGHVSLFWYQQALGQGPEFLTYFQNEAQLDKSGLPSDRFFAERPEGSVSTLKIQRTQQEDSAVYLCASSFGPRGEPLHFGNGTRLTVT.

The chain is built from TRBV7-9 and TRBJ1-2; the D gene is possibly TRBD1 (6 bases). CDR3 length equals 19 residues. CDR1 and CDR2 from the germline V gene are SEHNR and FQNEAQ (reference sequence). Trimming removed 4 bases from V and 4 bases from J, with 28 bases in between. CDR3 residues: CASSSYPLRGALPLYGYTF. The DNA of the CDR3 is TGTGCCAGCAGCTCGTACCCGTTAAGGGGGGCCCTTCCCCTCTATGGCTACACCTTC.

This clone occurred once. The chain carries TRBV5-6 and TRBJ2-3; 9 nucleotides align to TRBD2. The CDR3 sequence is 16 residues long. CDR1 SGHDT and CDR2 YYEEEE come from the germline V gene. V was pared by 4 bases and J by 2 bases, with 8 bases of the junction left unmatched. This chain's CDR3 is CASSPRLAVITDTQYF. Here the CDR3 DNA reads TGTGCCAGCAGCCCGCGACTAGCGGTGATCACAGATACGCAGTATTTT.

The rearrangement uses TRBV7-2 and TRBJ1-2, with TRBD1 matching 7 bases. The V gene end was trimmed by 4 bases and the J gene end by 0 bases; junction bases not matched to a gene: 2. CDR1 and CDR2 from the germline V gene are SGHTA and FQGNSA. This CDR3 has 14 amino acids. The CDR3 coding sequence is TGTGCCAGCAGCTACAGGGGAACTAACTATGGCTACACCTTC. It translates to CASSYRGTNYGYTF.

V gene TRBV10-1 combines with J gene TRBJ2-1, with D possibly being TRBD2 (5 bases). Germline V gene data show CDR1 as WNHNN and CDR2 as SYGVQD (reference sequence). CDR3 size: 12 residues. The germline V and J ends were trimmed by 3 bases and 9 bases, with 9 bases remaining between them. The CDR3 protein is CASSDRAGEQFF. The CDR3 region has the DNA TGCGCCAGCAGTGATAGGGCGGGTGAGCAGTTCTTC.

The V gene is TRBV6-5, the J gene TRBJ2-3; D gene uncertain. The CDR3 is made up of 13 amino acids. Germline CDR1 MNHEY, CDR2 SVGAGI. The ends were cut back, 2 bases at V and 4 bases at J, with 7 bases in the middle. The CDR3 sequence is CASSYVWSDTQYF. The CDR3 DNA follows: TGTGCCAGCAGTTACGTCTGGTCAGATACGCAGTATTTT.

In DNA, the CDR3 is TGTGCCAGCAGACGAAGATGGGGGGGGAACACTGAAGCTTTCTTT. Translated: CASRRRWGGNTEAFF. This rearrangement joins TRBV6-5 to TRBJ1-1; a weak D match, TRBD1 (5 bases). Trimming left V 6 bases short and J 1 base short, with 15 bases between. Germline V CDR1 and CDR2: MNHEY, SVGAGI. The CDR3 totals 15 residues.

Only one count was recorded for this clone. The CDR3 DNA reads TGTGCCAGCAGCTTCAGGGGAGCCACTGAAGCTTTCTTT. Translated: CASSFRGATEAFF. This chain uses TRBV11-1 with TRBJ1-1; tentative D call: TRBD1 (6 bases). Trimming removed 3 bases from V and 4 bases from J, with 9 bases in between. The CDR3 extends over 13 amino acids. Germline CDR1 SGHAT, CDR2 FQDESV (reference sequence).

J is TRBJ2-7 and V is TRBV6-1; 7 nucleotides agree with TRBD1. The germline V gene has CDR1 MNHNS and CDR2 SASEGT. There are 14 residues in the CDR3. Germline trimming cut 3 bases from V and 1 base from J; bases unmatched to any gene: 3. As DNA, the CDR3 is TGTGCCAGCAGTGATTGGGGACAGTCCTACGAGCAGTACTTC. Translated: CASSDWGQSYEQYF.